These 22 T cell receptor beta chains came from one sample sequenced in a study of cytomegalovirus exposure and HLA in healthy donors. PCR used 60 Vbeta primers and 13 Jbeta primers. Assay used: immunoSEQ multiplex PCR; TCRdb lists only in-frame clones, some missing. Of more than 80,000 clones listed, 65% to 80% are singletons. Sequenced sample: PBMCs. These receptors all come from a man in his 60s in good health and CMV-seronegative.

J is TRBJ1-2 and V is TRBV4-2, with 7 nucleotides matching TRBD1. Germline V gene sequence: CDR1 LGHNA, CDR2 YNFKEQ. The J segment lost 0 bases and the V segment lost 0 bases, leaving 7 bases of the junction unmatched. This CDR3 comprises 17 residues. DNA for the CDR3: TGTGCCAGCAGCCAAGATTCGTTAGGGGGCTCTAACTATGGCTACACCTTC. It encodes CASSQDSLGGSNYGYTF.

CDR3 nucleotide sequence: TGTGCCAGCAGCCACCTACTAAGGGACTTTAGACAACAAGAGACCCAGTACTTC. This codes for CASSHLLRDFRQQETQYF. The chain recombines TRBV14 with TRBJ2-5, with a weak D call TRBD2 (6 bases). Germline-derived CDR1 and CDR2 are SGHDN and FVKESK. The V gene lost 3 bases and the J gene lost 2 bases, with 22 bases spanning the gap. The CDR3 has 18 residues.

The chain is built from TRBV11-2 and TRBJ1-6, with D maybe TRBD1 (6 bases). Between the trimmed V and J ends, which lost 5 bases and 5 bases, there was a span of 16 bases. This CDR3 spans 16 amino acids. CDR1 SGHAT and CDR2 FQNNGV come from the germline V gene. In nucleotides, the CDR3 is TGTGCCAGCAGCGTCACAAGGGGGGGGAATAATTCACCCCTCCACTTT. Its translation is CASSVTRGGNNSPLHF.

The chain employs TRBV27 and TRBJ1-2; no clear D. Germline V lookup: CDR1 MNHEY, CDR2 SMNVEV (reference sequence). V dropped 8 bases and J dropped 5 bases, with 9 bases sitting between them. This CDR3 spans 11 amino acids. CDR3 amino acids: CASRSRYGYTF. CDR3 bases: TGTGCCAGCCGGTCGAGGTATGGCTACACCTTC.

The CDR3 region is CASSYSQATEAFF. As DNA, the CDR3 is TGTGCCAGCAGTTACTCACAGGCCACTGAAGCTTTCTTT. The V and J genes are TRBV6-5 and TRBJ1-1, with D maybe TRBD1 (5 bases). Germline V CDR1 and CDR2: MNHEY, SVGAGI. V lost 0 bases, J lost 4 bases, and 6 bases lay in between. The CDR3 length is 13 residues.

About this clone: The sample contains more than one DNA sequence encoding this CDR3. The gene calls are TRBV9 and TRBJ2-5; 7 bases agree with TRBD1. CDR3 length: 13 residues. Trimming cost V 0 bases and J 8 bases; bases outside gene matches: 4. Germline CDR1 and CDR2: SGDLS and YYNGEE. In DNA, the CDR3 is TGTGCCAGCAGCGTAGGGACAGGAGCAACCCAGTACTTC. The encoded protein is CASSVGTGATQYF.

The rearrangement uses TRBV5-1 and TRBJ2-1, with 8 bases that match TRBD2. CDR3 length: 14 residues. In germline, CDR1 is SGHRS, CDR2 YFSETQ. V shed 4 bases and J 7 bases; nucleotides not matched to a gene: 7. CDR3 sequence (DNA): TGCGCCAGCAGCCCCGGGGGGGCAGGGAATGAGCAGTTCTTC. Translation gives CASSPGGAGNEQFF.

The chain has TRBV5-1 and TRBJ1-1, with TRBD1 identical over 7 bases. Germline V gives CDR1 SGHRS, CDR2 YFSETQ. The CDR3 has 15 amino acids. The junction had 3 bases not matched to a gene; V was cut back by 0 bases and J by 1 base. Here the CDR3 reads CASSLEGAPNTEAFF. CDR3 DNA sequence: TGCGCCAGCAGCTTGGAGGGGGCTCCGAACACTGAAGCTTTCTTT.

The V call is TRBV4-1, the J call TRBJ2-7; possible D gene TRBD1, 6 bases. Germline loops: CDR1 MGHRA, CDR2 YSYEKL. V was shortened by 2 bases and J by 4 bases, with 12 bases between the two germline ends. CDR3 size: 14 residues. The CDR3, as DNA: TGCGCCAGCAGCCAACCGACAGGATTTTACGAGCAGTACTTC. Its translation: CASSQPTGFYEQYF.

The CDR3: CASSTVYQPQHF. CDR3 DNA: TGTGCCAGCAGTACGGTATATCAGCCCCAGCATTTT. The chain links TRBV28 to TRBJ1-5; D unclear. Germline CDR1 reads MDHEN; CDR2 reads SYDVKM. The CDR3 spans 12 residues. Trimming removed 5 bases at V and 5 bases at J, with 7 bases between.

A single count supports this clone. V gene TRBV19 combines with J gene TRBJ2-3, with D perhaps TRBD2 (6 bases). The V end lost 4 bases, the J end lost 1 base, and 12 bases lay between the germline ends. The CDR3 consists of 15 residues. Germline V gene lookup returns CDR1 LNHDA and CDR2 SQIVND (reference sequence). CDR3: CASSRGVAGTDTQYF. CDR3 in DNA: TGTGCCAGTAGTAGAGGTGTAGCGGGCACAGATACGCAGTATTTT. Full variable domain (missing parts from reference TRBV19 and TRBJ2-3): DGGITQSPKYLFRKEGQNVTLSCEQNLNHDAMYWYRQDPGQGLRLIYYSQIVNDFQKGDIAEGYSVSREKKESFPLTVTSAQKNPTAFYLCASSRGVAGTDTQYFGPGTRLTVL.

The chain is built from TRBV2 and TRBJ1-3; a weak D match, TRBD1 (5 bases). From germline, CDR1 is SNHLY and CDR2 FYNNEI. Trimming cost V 7 bases and J 0 bases, with 10 bases left between them. This CDR3 region has 14 residues. CDR3 nucleotide sequence: TGTGCCAGCAAAGGGACTTCCTCTGGAAACACCATATATTTT. Translated: CASKGTSSGNTIYF. Together with reference TRBV2 and TRBJ1-3, the CDR3 gives the full variable domain: EPEVTQTPSHQVTQMGQEVILRCVPISNHLYFYWYRQILGQKVEFLVSFYNNEISEKSEIFDDQFSVERPDGSNFTLKIRSTKLEDSAMYFCASKGTSSGNTIYFGEGSWLTVV.

The chain joins TRBV5-1 to TRBJ2-7; the match to TRBD1 covers 9 bases. Trimming removed 0 bases from V and 5 bases from J; junction bases left unmatched: 3. Germline V gene data show CDR1 as SGHRS and CDR2 as YFSETQ. The CDR3 contains 14 residues. The CDR3 region has the DNA TGCGCCAGCAGCTTGGGGGACAGGGACCACGAGCAGTACGTC. Translating gives CASSLGDRDHEQYV.

This clone was recorded only once. The rearrangement links TRBV6-5 to TRBJ1-2; TRBD1 aligns across 8 bases. The V gene end was trimmed by 5 bases and the J gene end by 8 bases; junction bases not matched to a gene: 7. This CDR3 contains 13 residues. Germline loops: CDR1 MNHEY, CDR2 SVGAGI. The CDR3, as DNA: TGTGCCAGCAGTGTAGGACAGGGAGGAGGCTACACCTTC. Translating it yields CASSVGQGGGYTF.

This clone was seen a single time. V usage is TRBV7-3 and J usage is TRBJ2-2; a possible D gene is TRBD2 (6 bases). Trimming removed 0 bases from V and 3 bases from J, with 14 bases in between. Germline V gene sequence: CDR1 SGHTA, CDR2 FQGTGA. The CDR3 is 17 residues long. CDR3 residues: CASSLTMGRLDTGELFF. CDR3 sequence (DNA): TGTGCCAGCAGCTTAACGATGGGGAGGTTAGACACCGGGGAGCTGTTTTTT.

This clone is a singleton in its sample. The CDR3 sequence: CASSLVGTSYNEQFF. CDR3 nucleotide sequence: TGCGCCAGCAGCTTGGTCGGGACTAGCTACAATGAGCAGTTCTTC. The chain recombines TRBV5-1 with TRBJ2-1, with 8 bases that match TRBD2. In germline, CDR1 is SGHRS, CDR2 YFSETQ. V shed 0 bases, J shed 3 bases, and the junction held 2 bases outside the gene matches. This CDR3 is 15 amino acids long.

The chain is built from TRBV6-5 and TRBJ1-3; tentatively, D is TRBD1 (6 bases). CDR3 length: 15 amino acids. The germline V and J ends were trimmed by 7 bases and 4 bases, with 17 bases remaining between them. CDR1 and CDR2 from the germline V gene are MNHEY and SVGAGI. In DNA form, the CDR3 reads TGTGCCAGCACCACCGGGGGGGCTCTCGGAAACACCATATATTTT. Amino acid sequence: CASTTGGALGNTIYF.

The chain links TRBV7-9 to TRBJ2-5; 9 bases line up with TRBD1. Trimming took 5 bases from V and 5 from J; bases not matched to a gene: 9. Germline assignment: CDR1 SEHNR and CDR2 FQNEAQ (reference sequence). This CDR3 contains 15 residues. CDR3 nucleotide sequence: TGTGCCAGCAGCCCCCGGACAGGGGCGGAGGAGACCCAGTACTTC. This encodes CASSPRTGAEETQYF.

This clone was recorded once. This sequence joins TRBV6-6 and TRBJ2-5; 7 nucleotides agree with TRBD1. CDR1 is MNHNY, CDR2 SVGAGI, per germline (reference sequence). The CDR3 has 16 amino acids. V lost 5 bases, J lost 5 bases, and 14 bases stayed unmatched. The CDR3: CASSQPSTGDGETQYF. CDR3 in DNA: TGTGCCAGCAGTCAACCTTCAACAGGGGACGGGGAGACCCAGTACTTC.

The chain is built from TRBV25-1 and TRBJ2-5, with 9 positions matching TRBD1. V was pared by 2 bases and J by 3 bases, with 7 bases of the junction left unmatched. The CDR3 is made up of 16 amino acids. Germline V CDR1 and CDR2: MGHDK, SYGVNS. DNA for the CDR3: TGTGCCAGCAGTGAAGGGACAGGGAGTGAAAAAGAGACCCAGTACTTC. Translating it yields CASSEGTGSEKETQYF.

V and J are TRBV15 and TRBJ2-2, with TRBD2 matching over 8 bases. The ends lost 3 bases at V and 1 base at J; junction bases unmatched: 4. Germline loops: CDR1 LNHNV, CDR2 YYDKDF (reference sequence). The CDR3 sequence is 16 residues long. The CDR3 DNA reads TGTGCCACCAGCAGTAGCCGGGGGGGGAACACCGGGGAGCTGTTTTTT. Encoded protein: CATSSSRGGNTGELFF.

The rearrangement uses TRBV2 and TRBJ1-1; the match to TRBD1 covers 7 bases. This CDR3 contains 14 residues. J gave up 5 bases and V 7 bases, and 10 bases lay outside the gene matches. Germline values: CDR1 SNHLY, CDR2 FYNNEI. The CDR3, as DNA: TGTGCCAGCACCCTGCAGGGGGGACGGACTGAAGCTTTCTTT. Amino acids: CASTLQGGRTEAFF.